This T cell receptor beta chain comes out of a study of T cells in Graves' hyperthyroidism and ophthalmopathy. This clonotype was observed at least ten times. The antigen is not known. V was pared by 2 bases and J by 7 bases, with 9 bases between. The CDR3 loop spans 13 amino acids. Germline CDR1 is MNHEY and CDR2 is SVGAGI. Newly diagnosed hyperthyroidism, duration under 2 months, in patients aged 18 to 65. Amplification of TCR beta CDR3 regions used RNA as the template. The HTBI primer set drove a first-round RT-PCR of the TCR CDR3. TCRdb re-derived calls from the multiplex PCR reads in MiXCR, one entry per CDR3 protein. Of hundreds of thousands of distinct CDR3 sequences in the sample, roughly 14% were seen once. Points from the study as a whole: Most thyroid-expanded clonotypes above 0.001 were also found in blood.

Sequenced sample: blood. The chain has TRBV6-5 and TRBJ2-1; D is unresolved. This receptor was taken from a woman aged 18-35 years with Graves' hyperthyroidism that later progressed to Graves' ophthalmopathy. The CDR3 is CASSYPVWNEQFF. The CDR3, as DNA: TGTGCCAGCAGTTACCCTGTTTGGAATGAGCAGTTCTTC.